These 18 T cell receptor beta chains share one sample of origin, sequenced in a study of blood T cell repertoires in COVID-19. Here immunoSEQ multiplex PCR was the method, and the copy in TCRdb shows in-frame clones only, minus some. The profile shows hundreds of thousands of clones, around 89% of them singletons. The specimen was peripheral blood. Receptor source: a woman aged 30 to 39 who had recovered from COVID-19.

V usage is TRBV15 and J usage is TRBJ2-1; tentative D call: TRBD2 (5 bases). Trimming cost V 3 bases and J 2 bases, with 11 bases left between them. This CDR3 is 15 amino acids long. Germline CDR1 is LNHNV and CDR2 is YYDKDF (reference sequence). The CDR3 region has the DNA TGTGCCACCAGCAGTGAACGGGGAGCCTACAATGAGCAGTTCTTC. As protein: CATSSERGAYNEQFF.

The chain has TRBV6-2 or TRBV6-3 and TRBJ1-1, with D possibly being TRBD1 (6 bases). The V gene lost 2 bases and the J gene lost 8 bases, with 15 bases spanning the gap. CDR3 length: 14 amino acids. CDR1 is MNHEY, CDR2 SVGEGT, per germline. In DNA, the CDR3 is TGTGCCAGCAGTTACGGGACGAGAGGGGGAGAAGCTTTCTTT. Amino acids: CASSYGTRGGEAFF.

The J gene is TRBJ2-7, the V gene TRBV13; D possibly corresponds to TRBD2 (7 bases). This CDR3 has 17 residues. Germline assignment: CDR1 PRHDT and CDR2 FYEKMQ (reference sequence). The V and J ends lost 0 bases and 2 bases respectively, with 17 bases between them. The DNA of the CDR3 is TGTGCCAGCAGCTTAGGGTCGGTAGGCGGGGGCACCTACGAGCAGTACTTC. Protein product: CASSLGSVGGGTYEQYF.

The CDR3 loop is CASSPGDEKLFF. The CDR3, as DNA: TGTGCCAGCAGCCCAGGGGATGAAAAACTGTTTTTT. The rearrangement joins TRBV6-6 to TRBJ1-4; the D gene is possibly TRBD1 (6 bases). V dropped 6 bases and J dropped 6 bases, with 8 bases sitting between them. In germline, CDR1 is MNHNY, CDR2 SVGAGI (reference sequence). The CDR3 has 12 amino acids.

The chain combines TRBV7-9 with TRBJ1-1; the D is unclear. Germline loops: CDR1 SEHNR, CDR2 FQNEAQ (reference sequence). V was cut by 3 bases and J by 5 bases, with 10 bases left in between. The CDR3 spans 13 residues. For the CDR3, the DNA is TGTGCCAGCAGCTTCGGAGGCCAAACTGAAGCTTTCTTT. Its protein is CASSFGGQTEAFF.

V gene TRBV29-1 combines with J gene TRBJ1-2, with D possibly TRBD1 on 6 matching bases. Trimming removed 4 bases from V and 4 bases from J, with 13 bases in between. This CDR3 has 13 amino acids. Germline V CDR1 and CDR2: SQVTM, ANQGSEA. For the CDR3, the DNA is TGCAGCGTTGGGGAGACAGGACTCTATGGCTACACCTTC. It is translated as CSVGETGLYGYTF.

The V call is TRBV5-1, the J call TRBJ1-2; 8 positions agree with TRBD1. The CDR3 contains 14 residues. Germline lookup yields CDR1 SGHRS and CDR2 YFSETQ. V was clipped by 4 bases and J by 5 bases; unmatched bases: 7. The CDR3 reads CASSAGQGGYGYTF. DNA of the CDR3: TGCGCCAGCAGCGCAGGACAGGGAGGGTATGGCTACACCTTC.

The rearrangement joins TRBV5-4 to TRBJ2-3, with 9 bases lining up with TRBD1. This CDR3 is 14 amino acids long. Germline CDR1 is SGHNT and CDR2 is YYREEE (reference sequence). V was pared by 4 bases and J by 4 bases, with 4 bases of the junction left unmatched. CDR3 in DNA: TGTGCCAGCAGCCTTGGACAGGGGCCAGATACGCAGTATTTT. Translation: CASSLGQGPDTQYF. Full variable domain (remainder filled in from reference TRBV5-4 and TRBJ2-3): ETGVTQSPTHLIKTRGQQVTLRCSSQSGHNTVSWYQQALGQGPQFIFQYYREEENGRGNFPPRFSGLQFPNYSSELNVNALELDDSALYLCASSLGQGPDTQYFGPGTRLTVL.

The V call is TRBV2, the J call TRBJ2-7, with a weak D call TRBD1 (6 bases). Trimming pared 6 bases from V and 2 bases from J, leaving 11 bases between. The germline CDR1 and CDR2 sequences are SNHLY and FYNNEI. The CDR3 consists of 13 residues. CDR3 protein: CASRGQTPYEQYF. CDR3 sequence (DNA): TGTGCCAGCAGAGGACAGACCCCCTACGAGCAGTACTTC.

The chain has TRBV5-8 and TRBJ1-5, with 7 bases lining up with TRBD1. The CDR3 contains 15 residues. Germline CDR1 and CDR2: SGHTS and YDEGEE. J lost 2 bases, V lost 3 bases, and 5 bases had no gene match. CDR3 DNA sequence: TGTGCCAGCAGCTCCCGTCAGGGGGGCAATCAGCCCCAGCATTTT. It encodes CASSSRQGGNQPQHF.

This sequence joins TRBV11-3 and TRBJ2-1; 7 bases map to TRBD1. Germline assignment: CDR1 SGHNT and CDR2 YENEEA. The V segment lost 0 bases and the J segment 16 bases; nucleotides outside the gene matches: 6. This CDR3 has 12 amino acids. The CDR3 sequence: CASSLDTGTAFF. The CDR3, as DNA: TGTGCCAGCAGCTTAGATACCGGGACAGCATTCTTC.

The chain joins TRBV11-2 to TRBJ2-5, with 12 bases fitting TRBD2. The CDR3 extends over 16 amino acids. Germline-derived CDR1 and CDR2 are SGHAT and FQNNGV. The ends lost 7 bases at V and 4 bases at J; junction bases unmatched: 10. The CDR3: CASTLTLAGGPETQYF. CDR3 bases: TGTGCCAGCACCCTCACCCTAGCGGGGGGGCCAGAGACCCAGTACTTC.

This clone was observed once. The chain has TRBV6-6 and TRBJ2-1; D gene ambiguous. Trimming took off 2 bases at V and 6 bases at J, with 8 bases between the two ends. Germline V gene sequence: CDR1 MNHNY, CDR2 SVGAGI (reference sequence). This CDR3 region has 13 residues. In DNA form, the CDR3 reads TGTGCCAGCAGTTACACAATCTCCAATGAGCAGTTCTTC. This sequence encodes CASSYTISNEQFF.

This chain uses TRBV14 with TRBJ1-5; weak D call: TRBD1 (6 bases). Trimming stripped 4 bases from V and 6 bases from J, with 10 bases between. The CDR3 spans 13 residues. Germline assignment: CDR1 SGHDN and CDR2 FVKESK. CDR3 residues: CASSPTTGQPQHF. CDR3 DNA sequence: TGTGCCAGCAGCCCCACGACAGGTCAGCCCCAGCATTTT.

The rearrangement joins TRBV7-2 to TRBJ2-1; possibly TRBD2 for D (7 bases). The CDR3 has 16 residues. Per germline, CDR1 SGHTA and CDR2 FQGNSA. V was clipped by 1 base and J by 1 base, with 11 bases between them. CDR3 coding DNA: TGTGCCAGCAGCTTAGGGGGGGGCAGGTCCTACAATGAGCAGTTCTTC. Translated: CASSLGGGRSYNEQFF.

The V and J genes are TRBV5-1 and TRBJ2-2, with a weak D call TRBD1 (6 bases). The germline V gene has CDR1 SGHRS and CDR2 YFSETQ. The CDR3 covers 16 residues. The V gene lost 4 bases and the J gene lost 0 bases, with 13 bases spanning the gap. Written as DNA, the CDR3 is TGCGCCAGCAGCGTAAGACAGGTTGCGAACACCGGGGAGCTGTTTTTT. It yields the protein CASSVRQVANTGELFF.

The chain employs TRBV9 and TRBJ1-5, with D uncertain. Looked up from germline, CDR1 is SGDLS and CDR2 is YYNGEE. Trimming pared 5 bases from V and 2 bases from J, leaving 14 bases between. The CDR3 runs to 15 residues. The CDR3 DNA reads TGTGCCAGCAGTCGAACAGCTGGCGGCAATCAGCCCCAGCATTTT. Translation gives CASSRTAGGNQPQHF.

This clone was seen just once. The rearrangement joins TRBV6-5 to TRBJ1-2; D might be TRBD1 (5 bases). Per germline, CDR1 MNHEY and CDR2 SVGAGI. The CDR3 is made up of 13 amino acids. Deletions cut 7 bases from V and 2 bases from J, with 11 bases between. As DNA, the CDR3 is TGTGCCAGCAATACAGGCTGGAACTATGGCTACACCTTC. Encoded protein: CASNTGWNYGYTF.